A single sample gave rise to the 22 T cell receptor beta chains below, sequenced in a study of T cells after yellow fever vaccination. TCRdb re-analysed the 5' RACE reads in MiXCR, keeping a single row per CDR3 protein. This sample has hundreds of thousands of distinct CDR3 sequences, with 19% found just once. The sequencing here drew on PBMCs, taken 15 days after the yellow fever booster vaccination. The receptors come from a man aged 25 to 45 who received the YFV17D yellow fever vaccine.

This clonotype has just a few counts. The chain is built from TRBV7-9 and TRBJ2-2; 9 bases are shared with TRBD1. In germline, CDR1 is SEHNR, CDR2 FQNEAQ (reference sequence). The ends lost 2 bases at V and 7 bases at J; junction bases unmatched: 8. The CDR3 is made up of 16 amino acids. In nucleotides, the CDR3 is TGTGCCAGCAGCTTACACACAGGGGGCAGAATCGGGGAGCTGTTTTTT. It translates to CASSLHTGGRIGELFF.

This clonotype was found many times. This chain connects TRBV29-1 to TRBJ2-7, with D possibly matching TRBD2 (5 bases). Germline V CDR1 and CDR2: SQVTM, ANQGSEA. This CDR3 spans 10 amino acids. The V end lost 5 bases, the J end lost 4 bases, and 6 bases lay between the germline ends. CDR3 loop: CSVWTYEQYF. DNA for the CDR3: TGCAGCGTTTGGACTTACGAGCAGTACTTC.

The CDR3, as DNA: TGCAGCGCACACGGGAGTTATGGCTACACCTTC. Translation gives CSAHGSYGYTF. The rearrangement links TRBV29-1 to TRBJ1-2, with D hard to call. This CDR3 contains 11 residues. The V gene lost 7 bases and the J gene lost 5 bases, with 11 bases spanning the gap. Per germline, CDR1 SQVTM and CDR2 ANQGSEA.

The genes are TRBV5-1 and TRBJ2-6, with TRBD2 matching over 11 bases. J gave up 0 bases and V 6 bases, and 14 bases lay outside the gene matches. CDR1 is SGHRS, CDR2 YFSETQ, per germline. This CDR3 is built from 20 residues. DNA of the CDR3: TGCGCCAGCACCATCTTGGGTCTAGCGGGAGGTTTCTCTGGGGCCAACGTCCTGACTTTC. Protein product: CASTILGLAGGFSGANVLTF.

This clonotype occurred a few times. V gene TRBV12-3 or TRBV12-4 combines with J gene TRBJ2-2; no definite D call. The germline V and J ends were trimmed by 5 bases and 9 bases, with 7 bases remaining between them. CDR3 length equals 11 residues. Written as DNA, the CDR3 is TGTGCCAGCAGTCAGCCTTGGGAGCTGTTTTTT. Translated, it gives CASSQPWELFF.

The DNA for the CDR3 is TGCGCCAGCAGCCAACCTAGCGGGCCGCAGTATTTT. Encoded protein: CASSQPSGPQYF. This chain joins TRBV4-3 and TRBJ2-3, with 8 bases lining up with TRBD2. The V segment lost 2 bases and the J segment 10 bases; nucleotides outside the gene matches: 2. CDR3 length: 12 residues. The germline V gene encodes CDR1 LGHNA and CDR2 YSLEER.

V is TRBV7-3 and J is TRBJ2-5; D unclear. Per the germline V gene, CDR1 is SGHTA and CDR2 is FQGTGA. V was trimmed by 3 bases and J by 5 bases, leaving 13 bases between them. This CDR3 has 14 amino acids. DNA for the CDR3: TGTGCCAGCAGCTTGGGTCCTCCACCCGAGACCCAGTACTTC. Translating gives CASSLGPPPETQYF.

V and J are TRBV3-1 and TRBJ2-1; TRBD2 agrees at 7 bases. Trimming cost V 1 base and J 3 bases; bases outside gene matches: 6. Per germline, CDR1 LGHDT and CDR2 YNNKEL (reference sequence). The length of the CDR3 is 16 residues. In DNA form, the CDR3 reads TGTGCCAGCAGCCAAGTCGCGGGAGTCCACTACAATGAGCAGTTCTTC. It is translated as CASSQVAGVHYNEQFF.

The rearrangement links TRBV14 to TRBJ2-1; TRBD2 matches at 11 bases. Germline loops: CDR1 SGHDN, CDR2 FVKESK. The CDR3 is made up of 15 amino acids. Trimming at V came to 6 bases and at J to 4 bases, leaving 5 bases not matched to a gene. CDR3 sequence: CASRPTSGRYNEQFF. DNA for the CDR3: TGTGCCAGCAGACCTACTAGCGGGAGATACAATGAGCAGTTCTTC.

This clonotype was counted once. The chain joins TRBV3-1 to TRBJ2-3, with 7 bases lining up with TRBD2. V shed 1 base, J shed 1 base, and the junction held 2 bases outside the gene matches. The CDR3 consists of 15 residues. CDR1 LGHDT and CDR2 YNNKEL come from the germline V gene (reference sequence). The CDR3 reads CASSQGTSGTDTQYF. CDR3 nucleotides: TGTGCCAGCAGCCAAGGGACTAGTGGCACAGATACGCAGTATTTT.

At least ten counts were recorded for this clonotype. The chain links TRBV6-6 to TRBJ2-7; no reliable D call. V was shortened by 8 bases and J by 1 base, with 9 bases between the two germline ends. The CDR3 spans 12 residues. The V gene's germline CDR1 is MNHNY and CDR2 SVGAGI (reference sequence). The chain's CDR3 is CASGRKSYEQYF. The CDR3 nucleotides are TGTGCCAGCGGTCGAAAGTCCTACGAGCAGTACTTC.

The chain couples TRBV5-6 to TRBJ1-5; D perhaps matches TRBD1 (5 bases). This CDR3 has 15 residues. V lost 0 bases and J lost 5, with 12 bases in between. CDR1 and CDR2 (germline): SGHDT, YYEEEE. The CDR3 region has the DNA TGTGCCAGCAGCTTGGCGCAGGGAAAATATCAGCCCCAGCATTTT. Amino acid sequence: CASSLAQGKYQPQHF.

The chain recombines TRBV20-1 with TRBJ2-7, with a tentative D call TRBD2 (6 bases). Trimming removed 0 bases from V and 2 bases from J, with 11 bases in between. Per the germline V gene, CDR1 is DFQATT and CDR2 is SNEGSKA (reference sequence). The CDR3 length is 14 residues. Here the CDR3 DNA reads TGCAGTGCTAGAGATAGGGCTAGCGCCTACGAGCAGTACTTC. Encoded protein: CSARDRASAYEQYF.

The chain has TRBV6-2 or TRBV6-3 and TRBJ2-7; unclear D gene. CDR1 and CDR2 from the germline V gene are MNHEY and SVGEGT. Trimming removed 10 bases at V and 6 bases at J, with 16 bases between. This CDR3 has 12 amino acids. In nucleotides, the CDR3 is TGTGCCACCAAGATTCCTACTCCCGAGCAGTACTTC. This encodes CATKIPTPEQYF.

This chain uses TRBV6-2 or TRBV6-3 with TRBJ1-2; D gene unclear. The germline CDR1 and CDR2 sequences are MNHEY and SVGEGT. CDR3 size: 12 residues. V was cut by 5 bases and J by 4 bases, with 8 bases left in between. The CDR3 spells CASSPTVYGYTF. In DNA form, the CDR3 reads TGTGCCAGCAGTCCGACGGTCTATGGCTACACCTTC.

The gene calls are TRBV20-1 and TRBJ2-3; 12 bases align to TRBD2. V lost 8 bases and J lost 4; bases outside the gene matches: 7. This CDR3 is 14 amino acids long. Germline-derived CDR1 and CDR2 are DFQATT and SNEGSKA (reference sequence). The CDR3 region is CSSPLAGGPDTQYF. In DNA, the CDR3 is TGCAGTTCACCGCTAGCGGGAGGGCCAGATACGCAGTATTTT.

The chain has TRBV7-2 and TRBJ2-6; D perhaps matches TRBD1 (5 bases). Germline CDR1 SGHTA, CDR2 FQGNSA. Deletions cut 5 bases from V and 0 bases from J, with 11 bases between. The CDR3 is 16 amino acids. The CDR3 reads CASSPTAFSGANVLTF. The CDR3 nucleotides read TGTGCCAGCAGCCCGACAGCCTTCTCTGGGGCCAACGTCCTGACTTTC.

This chain uses TRBV5-1 with TRBJ2-7; 7 bases map to TRBD1. CDR1 and CDR2 from the germline V gene are SGHRS and YFSETQ. With 4 bases clipped from V and 3 bases from J, the junction kept 19 bases outside the gene matches. CDR3 length: 18 amino acids. CDR3 loop: CASSRQPGQRTQFYEQYF. The CDR3 DNA follows: TGCGCCAGCAGCCGACAGCCGGGACAGCGGACTCAATTCTACGAGCAGTACTTC.

The sample holds many counts of this clonotype. This chain connects TRBV5-1 to TRBJ1-1; the D gene is possibly TRBD1 (5 bases). Germline loops: CDR1 SGHRS, CDR2 YFSETQ. The CDR3 runs 14 residues. Trimming removed 0 bases at V and 5 bases at J, with 11 bases between. CDR3 amino acids: CASSLDRGGTEAFF. The CDR3 DNA reads TGCGCCAGCAGCTTGGACCGCGGGGGAACTGAAGCTTTCTTT.

The chain combines TRBV25-1 with TRBJ2-1, with unresolved D. This CDR3 spans 17 amino acids. Germline V CDR1 and CDR2: MGHDK, SYGVNS. The V end was cut by 3 bases, the J end by 6 bases, with 21 bases between. This chain's CDR3 is CASSDSRPDGPLNEQFF. CDR3 sequence (DNA): TGTGCCAGCAGTGACTCGCGGCCCGACGGTCCCCTCAATGAGCAGTTCTTC. Supplemented by reference TRBV25-1 and TRBJ2-1, the full variable domain reads EADIYQTPRYLVIGTGKKITLECSQTMGHDKMYWYQQDPGMELHLIHYSYGVNSTEKGDLSSESTVSRIRTEHFPLTLESARPSHTSQYLCASSDSRPDGPLNEQFFGPGTRLTVL.

The chain links TRBV4-3 to TRBJ2-1; 8 bases line up with TRBD2. The CDR3 has 17 amino acids. The germline V gene has CDR1 LGHNA and CDR2 YSLEER. With V trimmed by 4 bases and J by 1 base, 9 bases remained unmatched. The CDR3 is CASSRGIRGGSYNEQFF. The CDR3 DNA reads as TGCGCCAGCAGCCGTGGGATCCGGGGGGGATCCTACAATGAGCAGTTCTTC.

This clonotype was counted at least ten times. The chain employs TRBV29-1 and TRBJ1-6; TRBD1 matches at 8 bases. The V and J ends lost 7 bases and 7 bases, in that order; junction bases with no gene match: 9. The CDR3 has 14 residues. CDR1 and CDR2 from the germline V gene are SQVTM and ANQGSEA. The CDR3 DNA reads as TGCAGCGCCCGGACAGGGAACAAAAATTCACCCCTCCACTTT. Translating it yields CSARTGNKNSPLHF. Supplemented by reference TRBV29-1 and TRBJ1-6, the full variable domain reads SAVISQKPSRDICQRGTSLTIQCQVDSQVTMMFWYRQQPGQSLTLIATANQGSEATYESGFVIDKFPISRPNLTFSTLTVSNMSPEDSSIYLCSARTGNKNSPLHFGNGTRLTVT.